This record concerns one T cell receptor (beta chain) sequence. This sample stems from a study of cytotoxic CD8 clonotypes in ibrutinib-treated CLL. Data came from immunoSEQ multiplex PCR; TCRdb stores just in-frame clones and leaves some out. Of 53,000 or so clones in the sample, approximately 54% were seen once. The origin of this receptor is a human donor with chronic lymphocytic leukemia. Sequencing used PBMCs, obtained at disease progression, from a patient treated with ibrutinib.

The CDR3 DNA follows: TGTGCCAGTAGTTCAGCCGGGACTACCTCTGGAAACACCATATATTTT. Translation: CASSSAGTTSGNTIYF. V gene TRBV19 combines with J gene TRBJ1-3, with D perhaps matching TRBD1 (5 bases). This CDR3 is 16 amino acids long. The V gene lost 5 bases and the J gene lost 0 bases, with 14 bases spanning the gap. The germline gives CDR1 LNHDA, CDR2 SQIVND (reference sequence).